The clone carrying this T cell receptor (beta chain) was picked up a small number of times. Its antigen remains unknown. The data are from a study of OX40 agonist ivuxolimab in advanced cancers. For the study at large: Hepatocellular carcinoma, melanoma, renal cell or head and neck cancer was diagnosed in the dose-escalation patients. Having had anti-PD-1, anti-PD-L1 or anti-CTLA-4 therapy before was allowed, and approximately 40% had some.

Germline CDR1 is SGHTA and CDR2 is FQGNSA. V gave up 5 bases and J gave up 0 bases, with 19 bases separating them. This CDR3 has 17 residues. Produced via immunoSEQ multiplex PCR; TCRdb's table is partial and in-frame only. The data show 40,000 to 60,000 clones, 88% seen once. Study-wide results and limits: The antigens recognized by the expanded peripheral T cells, that is their antigen specificity, were not determined. At 0.1 to 3.0 mg/kg, CD4+ and CD8+ blood T cells expanded clonally by week 6.

The chain has TRBV7-2 and TRBJ2-5; D unresolved. Sequenced material: CD4+ or CD8+ T cells sorted from blood, taken in a trial of the OX40 agonist ivuxolimab. This TCR was sampled from an adult with an advanced solid tumor such as melanoma, head and neck, liver or kidney cancer. CDR3 in amino acids: CASSLHDYDWYQETQYF. The CDR3, as DNA: TGTGCCAGCAGCCTACACGATTACGATTGGTACCAAGAGACCCAGTACTTC.